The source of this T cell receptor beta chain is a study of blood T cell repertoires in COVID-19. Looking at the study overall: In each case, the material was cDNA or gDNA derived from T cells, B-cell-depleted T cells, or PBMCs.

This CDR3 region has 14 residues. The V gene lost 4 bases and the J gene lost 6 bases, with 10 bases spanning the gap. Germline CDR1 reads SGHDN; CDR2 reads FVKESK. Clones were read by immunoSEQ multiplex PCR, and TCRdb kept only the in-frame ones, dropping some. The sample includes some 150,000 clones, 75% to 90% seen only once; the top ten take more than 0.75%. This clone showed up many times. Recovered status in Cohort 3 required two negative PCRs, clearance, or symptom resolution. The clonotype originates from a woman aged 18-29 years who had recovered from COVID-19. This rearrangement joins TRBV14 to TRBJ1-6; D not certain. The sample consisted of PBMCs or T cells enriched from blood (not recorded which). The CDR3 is CASSLTAGNSPLHF. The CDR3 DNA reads TGTGCCAGCAGCCTAACAGCGGGTAATTCACCCCTCCACTTT.